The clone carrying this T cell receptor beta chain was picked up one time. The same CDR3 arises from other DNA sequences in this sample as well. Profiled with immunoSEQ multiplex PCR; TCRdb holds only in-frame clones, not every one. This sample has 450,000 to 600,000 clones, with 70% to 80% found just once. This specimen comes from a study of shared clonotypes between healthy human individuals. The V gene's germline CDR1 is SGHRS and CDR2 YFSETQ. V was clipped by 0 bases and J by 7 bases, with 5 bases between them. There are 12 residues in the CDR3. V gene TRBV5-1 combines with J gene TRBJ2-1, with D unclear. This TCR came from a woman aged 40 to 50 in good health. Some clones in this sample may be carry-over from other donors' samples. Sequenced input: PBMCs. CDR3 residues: CASSLGTNEQFF. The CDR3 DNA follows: TGCGCCAGCAGCTTGGGTACTAATGAGCAGTTCTTC.